This TCR beta chain was documented in a study of blood T cells in healthy people across ages. Overall study results and limits: Greater diversity and more naive CD4+ cells were seen in long-lived donors than in aged donors.

Each sample gave at least 6.5 million isolated PBMCs. With respect to this clonotype: Its antigen is not known.

Losses at the gene ends were 4 bases for V and 7 bases for J; bases not matched to a gene: 9. This CDR3 has 16 amino acids. From germline, CDR1 is ENHRY and CDR2 SYGVKD. For the second PCR, which ran for roughly 6 to 12 cycles, a sample-barcoded 5' primer and a J-beta primer mix were used. MiXCR, applied by TCRdb to the 5' RACE reads, yields one record per CDR3 protein. The data show around 1,800,000 distinct CDR3 sequences, with roughly two fifths seen just once and roughly 23% held by the top ten. The sequenced material came from blood. The TCR comes from a human donor in good health. The chain joins TRBV10-3 to TRBJ2-7; TRBD2 matches at 14 bases. CDR3 sequence: CAISARLAGGPNEQYF. The CDR3 region has the DNA TGTGCCATCAGTGCCAGACTAGCGGGGGGGCCCAATGAGCAGTACTTC.